This TCR beta chain was obtained from a study of identical twins. Study observations and caveats: Cord blood's abundant beta clonotypes had fewer insertions, unlike memory repertoires. When twins shared out-of-frame alpha sequences, those sequences had excess low generation probability. In drawing conclusions, the study used cross-sectional statistical analysis and did not follow the same donors.

A universal primer site arose from template switching, and cDNA bore unique molecular identifiers. TCRdb independently ran MiXCR on the 5' RACE reads; one entry per CDR3 protein. The table shows 1.5 million to 2 million distinct CDR3 sequences, with about 30% occurring only once. Germline V gives CDR1 SEHNR, CDR2 FQNEAQ (reference sequence). V shed 4 bases and J 10 bases; nucleotides not matched to a gene: 11. This CDR3 contains 15 residues. A remark on this clonotype: Its antigen remains unknown.

The chain combines TRBV7-9 with TRBJ1-4, with 8 positions matching TRBD1. The material sequenced was cord blood. The clonotype was recovered from a newborn girl in good health. Here the CDR3 reads CASSYGSGTGGKLFF. In DNA form, the CDR3 reads TGTGCCAGCAGCTATGGGTCCGGGACAGGCGGAAAACTGTTTTTT.